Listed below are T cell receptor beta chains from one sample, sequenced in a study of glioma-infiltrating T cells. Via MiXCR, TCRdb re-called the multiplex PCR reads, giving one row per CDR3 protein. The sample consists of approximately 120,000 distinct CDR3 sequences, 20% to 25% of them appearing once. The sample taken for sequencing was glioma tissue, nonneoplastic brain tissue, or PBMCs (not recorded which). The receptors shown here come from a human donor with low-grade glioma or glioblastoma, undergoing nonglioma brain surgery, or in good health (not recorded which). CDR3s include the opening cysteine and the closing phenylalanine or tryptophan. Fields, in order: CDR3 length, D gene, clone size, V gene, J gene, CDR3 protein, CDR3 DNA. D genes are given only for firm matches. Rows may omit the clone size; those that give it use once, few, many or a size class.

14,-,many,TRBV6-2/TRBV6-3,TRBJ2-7,CASSSPGLLFEQYF,TGTGCCAGCAGTTCCCCGGGACTCCTTTTTGAGCAGTACTTC
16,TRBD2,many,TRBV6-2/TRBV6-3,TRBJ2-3,CASSFGTSGRTDTQYF,TGTGCCAGCAGTTTTGGGACTAGCGGGAGGACAGATACGCAGTATTTT
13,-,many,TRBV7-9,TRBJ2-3,CASSATGTDTQYF,TGTGCCAGCAGCGCGACTGGCACAGATACGCAGTATTTT
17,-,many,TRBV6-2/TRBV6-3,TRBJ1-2,CASSYSIPTLGDYGYTF,TGTGCCAGCAGTTACTCTATCCCGACTCTAGGGGACTATGGCTACACCTTC
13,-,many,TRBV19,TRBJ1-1,CASSHLGQREAFF,TGTGCCAGTAGTCACCTAGGACAGCGTGAAGCTTTCTTT
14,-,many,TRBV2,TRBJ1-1,CASTREDGYTEAFF,TGTGCCAGCACCCGGGAGGACGGCTACACTGAAGCTTTCTTT
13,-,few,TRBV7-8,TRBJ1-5,CATGILGNQPQHF,TGTGCCACGGGTATCTTAGGCAATCAGCCCCAGCATTTT
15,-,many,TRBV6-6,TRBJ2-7,CASSYSTSSSYEQYF,TGTGCCAGCAGTTACTCGACGTCCAGCTCCTACGAGCAGTACTTC
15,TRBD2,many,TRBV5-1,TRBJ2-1,CASSSAGRAYNEQFF,TGCGCCAGCAGTTCAGCGGGGAGAGCTTACAATGAGCAGTTCTTC
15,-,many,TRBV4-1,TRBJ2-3,CASSQEETPTDTQYF,TGCGCCAGCAGCCAAGAAGAAACCCCCACAGATACGCAGTATTTT
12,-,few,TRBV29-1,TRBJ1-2,CSGVDLNYGYTF,TGCAGCGGGGTGGACCTTAACTATGGCTACACCTTC
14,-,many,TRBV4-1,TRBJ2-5,CASSPQGVQETQYF,TGCGCCAGCAGCCCCCAGGGAGTTCAAGAGACCCAGTACTTC
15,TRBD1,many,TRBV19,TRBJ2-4,CASSIDAGGQNIQYF,TGTGCCAGTAGTATAGACGCAGGGGGCCAGAACATTCAGTACTTC
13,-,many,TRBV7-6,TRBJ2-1,CASSLVGSGEQFF,TGTGCCAGCAGCTTAGTAGGATCGGGTGAGCAGTTCTTC
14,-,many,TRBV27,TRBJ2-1,CASSLRPLYNEQFF,TGTGCCAGCAGTTTACGCCCGCTCTACAATGAGCAGTTCTTC
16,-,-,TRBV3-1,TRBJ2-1,CASSLLSGLRYNEQFF,TGTGCCAGCAGTTTACTATCGGGACTGAGATACAATGAGCAGTTCTTC
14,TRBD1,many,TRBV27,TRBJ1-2,CASRMTGGNYGYTF,TGTGCCAGCAGAATGACAGGGGGAAACTATGGCTACACCTTC
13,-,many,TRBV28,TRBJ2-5,CASLARGGETQYF,TGTGCCAGTCTCGCTAGGGGGGGAGAGACCCAGTACTTC
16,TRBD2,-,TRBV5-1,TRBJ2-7,CASSLGLAGNSYEQYF,TGCGCCAGCAGCTTGGGACTAGCGGGAAACTCCTACGAGCAGTACTTC
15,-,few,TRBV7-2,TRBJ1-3,CASSLIGWDGNTIYF,TGTGCCAGCAGCTTAATCGGCTGGGATGGAAACACCATATATTTT
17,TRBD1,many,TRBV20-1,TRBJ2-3,CSASPGLQTGTTDTQYF,TGCAGTGCTAGCCCTGGTCTTCAGACAGGGACGACAGATACGCAGTATTTT
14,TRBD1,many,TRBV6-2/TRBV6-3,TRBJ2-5,CASSYPDRGPAQYF,TGTGCCAGCAGTTACCCTGACAGGGGCCCGGCCCAGTACTTC
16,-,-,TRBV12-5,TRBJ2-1,CASGPRGGSIYNEQFF,TGTGCTAGTGGTCCTCGGGGCGGCTCGATCTACAATGAGCAGTTCTTC
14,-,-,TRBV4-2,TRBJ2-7,CASSQEMREYEQYF,TGTGCCAGCAGCCAAGAAATGAGGGAGTACGAGCAGTACTTC
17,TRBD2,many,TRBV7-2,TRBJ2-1,CASSLESAGGPYNEQFF,TGTGCCAGCAGCCTAGAGTCGGCGGGAGGGCCCTACAATGAGCAGTTCTTC
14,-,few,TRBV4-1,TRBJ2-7,CASSQDITGTEQYF,TGCGCCAGCAGCCAAGATATCACAGGGACCGAGCAGTACTTC
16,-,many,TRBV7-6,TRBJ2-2,CASSFLDRSVSRELFF,TGTGCCAGCAGCTTCTTGGATAGGAGTGTGTCGAGGGAGCTGTTTTTT
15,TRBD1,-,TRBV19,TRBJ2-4,CASSITGVRGKIQYF,TGTGCCAGTAGTATCACAGGGGTGCGTGGTAAAATTCAGTACTTC
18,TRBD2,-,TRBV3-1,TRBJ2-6,CASSQGFLAGPGANVLTF,TGTGCCAGCAGCCAAGGGTTCCTAGCGGGACCCGGGGCCAACGTCCTGACTTTC
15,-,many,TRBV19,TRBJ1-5,CASSRDANSNQPQHF,TGTGCCAGTAGTCGTGACGCGAATAGCAATCAGCCCCAGCATTTT
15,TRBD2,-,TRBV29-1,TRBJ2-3,CSVPRAGGSTDTQYF,TGCAGCGTCCCCCGGGCGGGAGGGAGCACAGATACGCAGTATTTT
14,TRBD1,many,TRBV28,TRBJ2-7,CASTLGTAPYEQYF,TGTGCCAGCACCTTAGGGACAGCCCCCTACGAGCAGTACTTC
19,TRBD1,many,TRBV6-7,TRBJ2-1,CASSYSATGKTYSYNEQFF,TGTGCCAGCAGTTACTCGGCGACAGGGAAAACCTACTCCTACAATGAGCAGTTCTTC
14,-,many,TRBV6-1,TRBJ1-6,CASRTGTAASPLHF,TGTGCCAGCAGGACCGGGACTGCCGCCTCGCCCCTCCACTTT
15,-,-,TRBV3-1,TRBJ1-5,CASSQGGGSNQPQHF,TGTGCCAGCAGCCAAGGAGGGGGGAGCAATCAGCCCCAGCATTTT